The 6 T cell receptor beta chains presented below share a single source sample, sequenced in a study of T cells after yellow fever vaccination. TCRdb used MiXCR to reprocess the 5' RACE reads, holding one entry per CDR3 protein. The profile shows about 300,000 distinct CDR3 sequences, around 10% of them singletons. This material consisted of CD4+ T cells sorted from PBMCs, taken 5 days after the yellow fever booster vaccination. These receptors came from a man younger than 30 who received the YFV17D yellow fever vaccine.

The genes are TRBV20-1 and TRBJ1-2, with a possible D match to TRBD1 (5 bases). The germline CDR1 and CDR2 sequences are DFQATT and SNEGSKA (reference sequence). The CDR3 has 15 residues. Trimming took 0 bases from V and 4 from J, leaving 15 bases between them. CDR3 sequence (DNA): TGCAGTGCTAGAGACGGTGACAGCTCCCGCTATGGCTACACCTTC. This encodes CSARDGDSSRYGYTF.

This clonotype came up a few times. The V and J genes are TRBV11-2 and TRBJ1-2; maybe TRBD1 (6 bases). Trimming stripped 1 base from V and 3 bases from J, with 12 bases between. CDR1 SGHAT and CDR2 FQNNGV come from the germline V gene. This CDR3 has 15 residues. This chain's CDR3 is CASSLGVQGDYGYTF. The CDR3 nucleotides are TGTGCCAGCAGCTTAGGGGTACAGGGAGACTATGGCTACACCTTC.

This clonotype was counted at least ten times. This sequence joins TRBV24-1 and TRBJ2-2; TRBD2 might be the D (7 bases). This CDR3 is built from 16 residues. V was clipped by 5 bases and J by 6 bases, with 18 bases between them. Germline CDR1 KGHDR, CDR2 SFDVKD. The CDR3 reads CATSAGSTRGPGELFF. In nucleotides, the CDR3 is TGTGCCACCAGTGCCGGTTCCACGCGGGGGCCCGGGGAGCTGTTTTTT.

The CDR3 sequence is CASSLRGGAGDTQYF. CDR3 DNA: TGTGCCAGCAGCCTGCGCGGGGGGGCAGGAGATACGCAGTATTTT. The chain couples TRBV4-2 to TRBJ2-3; 9 bases are a match to TRBD2. The CDR3 is 15 residues long. The germline V gene encodes CDR1 LGHNA and CDR2 YNFKEQ. V lost 4 bases, J lost 5 bases, and 7 bases stayed unmatched.

The gene calls are TRBV4-3 and TRBJ2-7; the match to TRBD2 covers 10 bases. V lost 0 bases to trimming and J lost 2 bases; unmatched junction nucleotides: 13. Germline loops: CDR1 LGHNA, CDR2 YSLEER. CDR3 length: 19 residues. CDR3 nucleotides: TGCGCCAGCAGCCAAGATGGCCCTCTCCAGCGGGGGGGAACCTACGAGCAGTACGTC. It is translated as CASSQDGPLQRGGTYEQYV.

This clonotype was picked up a small number of times. The chain couples TRBV7-9 to TRBJ2-7, with 10 bases fitting TRBD1. Germline CDR1 and CDR2: SEHNR and FQNEAQ (reference sequence). J was trimmed by 5 bases and V by 4 bases; bases with no gene match: 5. CDR3 length: 14 residues. CDR3 coding DNA: TGTGCCAGCAGCTCGCCGGGACAGGGGAACGAGCAGTACGTC. It is translated as CASSSPGQGNEQYV.